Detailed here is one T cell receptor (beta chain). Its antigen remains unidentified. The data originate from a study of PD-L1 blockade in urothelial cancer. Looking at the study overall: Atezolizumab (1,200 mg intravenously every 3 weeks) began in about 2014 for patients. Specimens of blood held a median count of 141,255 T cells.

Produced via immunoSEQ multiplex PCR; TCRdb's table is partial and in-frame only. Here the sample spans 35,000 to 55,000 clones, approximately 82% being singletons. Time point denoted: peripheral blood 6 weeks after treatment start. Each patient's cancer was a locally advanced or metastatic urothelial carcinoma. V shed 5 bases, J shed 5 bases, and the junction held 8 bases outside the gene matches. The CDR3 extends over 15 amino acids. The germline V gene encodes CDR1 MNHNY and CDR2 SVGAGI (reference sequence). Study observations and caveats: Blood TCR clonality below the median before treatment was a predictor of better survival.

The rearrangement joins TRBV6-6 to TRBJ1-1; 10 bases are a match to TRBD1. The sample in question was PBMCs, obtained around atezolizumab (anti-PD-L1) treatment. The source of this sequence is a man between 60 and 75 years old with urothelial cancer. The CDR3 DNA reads TGTGCCAGCAGTCCTCGGGACAGGGGAAGGACTGAAGCTTTCTTT. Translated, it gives CASSPRDRGRTEAFF.